Listed here are 14 T cell receptor beta chains from one sample, sequenced in a study of vaccination and CD4 T cells after COVID-19 (dated by TCRdb to between 2020 and 2023). No antigens are known for them. The library was generated by PCR. Instrument on record: Illumina iSeq 100. DNA from cultured CD4+ T cells underwent TCR sequencing with the Oncomine TCR Beta short-read assay at the Johns Hopkins FTIC core. Clones were called with MiXCR by TCRdb after fastp trimmed the public reads at Q25, and only in-frame beta chains were retained. Every entry covers one CDR3 protein and lists the most common genes and DNA from its rows. Counted in this sample were about 18,000 distinct CDR3 sequences; roughly 50% of them appeared once. The ten most abundant clones make up approximately 9% of the sample. The treatment or condition label, as the study defines it: roughly ten-day PBMC culture with coronavirus spike peptide pools or control peptides (ViraFEST assay).

Sequenced sample: CD4+ T cells from blood, cultured in vitro. The receptors here all came from a human donor who had recovered from COVID-19.

The V call is TRBV18, the J call TRBJ2-7; TRBD1 is a possible D gene (6 bases). The CDR3 runs to 13 residues. CDR1 and CDR2 from the germline V gene are KGHSH and LQKENI. V was shortened by 4 bases and J by 5 bases, with 12 bases between the two germline ends. CDR3 loop: CASSRGGDHEQYF. The DNA for the CDR3 is TGTGCCAGCTCACGAGGGGGTGACCACGAGCAGTACTTC.

This chain links TRBV25-1 with TRBJ1-1, with a possible D match to TRBD1 (5 bases). The CDR3 runs to 15 residues. The germline CDR1 and CDR2 sequences are MGHDK and SYGVNS. The V end lost 3 bases, the J end lost 6 bases, and 17 bases lay between the germline ends. Here the CDR3 DNA reads TGTGCCAGCAGTGATTCTTGGGGACGAGGGCCTGAAGCTTTCTTT. Translation gives CASSDSWGRGPEAFF.

This clonotype was counted a few times. The chain carries TRBV6-5 and TRBJ2-7, with D perhaps being TRBD1 or TRBD2 (5 bases each). CDR1 and CDR2 from the germline V gene are MNHEY and SVGAGI. This CDR3 is 14 amino acids long. V dropped 0 bases and J dropped 2 bases, with 8 bases sitting between them. The CDR3 protein is CASSYSTGPYEQYF. DNA for the CDR3: TGTGCCAGCAGTTACTCGACGGGACCCTACGAGCAGTACTTC.

The V gene is TRBV7-3, the J gene TRBJ1-6; D remains unclear. The germline gives CDR1 SGHTA, CDR2 FQGTGA. This CDR3 is 16 amino acids long. With 2 bases removed from V and 6 bases from J, the gap between germline ends came to 14 bases. The CDR3 DNA follows: TGTGCCAGCAGCTTAGGATCTGGACGGACTAATTCACCCCTCCACTTT. It specifies CASSLGSGRTNSPLHF.

The chain has TRBV19 and TRBJ1-2, with TRBD1 identical over 7 bases. Unmatched junction bases numbered 10, after V lost 6 bases and J lost 0 bases. CDR3 size: 16 residues. CDR1 and CDR2 from the germline V gene are LNHDA and SQIVND (reference sequence). CDR3 residues: CASSSGQAFSNYGYTF. The CDR3 DNA reads TGTGCCAGTAGCAGCGGACAGGCTTTTTCTAACTATGGCTACACCTTC.

This clonotype is classed as medium-sized. The V call is TRBV20-1, the J call TRBJ2-3, with TRBD2 matching 11 bases. The J segment lost 2 bases and the V segment lost 3 bases, leaving 10 bases of the junction unmatched. The CDR3 has 17 residues. Germline V gene data show CDR1 as DFQATT and CDR2 as SNEGSKA (reference sequence). CDR3 DNA: TGCAGTGCTAGCCTAGCGGGAGGTTTCCTCGTCACAGATACGCAGTATTTT. As protein: CSASLAGGFLVTDTQYF.

The CDR3 protein is CASSLWSGSTDTQYF. The CDR3 nucleotides are TGTGCCAGCAGCTTGTGGAGCGGGAGCACAGATACGCAGTATTTT. The V call is TRBV7-3, the J call TRBJ2-3; TRBD2 is a possible D gene (6 bases). The germline gives CDR1 SGHTA, CDR2 FQGTGA. This CDR3 is 15 amino acids long. The V gene lost 3 bases and the J gene lost 0 bases, with 10 bases spanning the gap.

This sequence joins TRBV7-9 and TRBJ1-1; 7 bases agree with TRBD1. The CDR3 has 14 amino acids. V was clipped by 1 base and J by 2 bases; unmatched bases: 1. CDR1 SEHNR and CDR2 FQNEAQ come from the germline V gene (reference sequence). The CDR3 DNA reads TGTGCCAGCAGCTTAGACAGGGGAAACACTGAAGCTTTCTTT. The encoded protein is CASSLDRGNTEAFF.

This clonotype was seen only a few times. The J gene is TRBJ2-3, the V gene TRBV20-1; D is unclear. Deletions cut 6 bases from V and 3 bases from J, with 7 bases between. The CDR3 is 11 amino acids. Per the germline V gene, CDR1 is DFQATT and CDR2 is SNEGSKA (reference sequence). CDR3 region: CSARKTDTQYF. The CDR3 bases are TGCAGTGCACGAAAGACAGATACGCAGTATTTT.

On this clonotype itself: The germline gene is not matched at one end of the junction; a read error may be the cause. V is TRBV24-1 and J is TRBJ2-1, with a possible D match to TRBD2 (7 bases). The CDR3 loop spans 17 amino acids. Germline CDR1 and CDR2: KGHDR and SFDVKD. The CDR3 region has the DNA TGTGCCATCAGTGGGGGGGCCCCAGCAACTCCCTACAATGAGCAGTTCTTC. Residues: CAISGGAPATPYNEQFF.

V is TRBV15 and J is TRBJ2-3; D gene uncertain. The CDR3 is made up of 14 amino acids. Deletions cut 0 bases from V and 5 bases from J, with 9 bases between. Germline loops: CDR1 LNHNV, CDR2 YYDKDF (reference sequence). The CDR3 DNA is TGTGCCACCAGCAGAGAAGGTTTGAGAGATACGCAGTATTTT. As protein: CATSREGLRDTQYF.

The rearrangement links TRBV20-1 to TRBJ1-1; D is ambiguous. The CDR3 runs to 13 residues. The ends were cut back, 8 bases at V and 1 base at J, with 14 bases in the middle. Germline V CDR1 and CDR2: DFQATT, SNEGSKA (reference sequence). CDR3 residues: CSPGRRQNTEAFF. The CDR3 DNA is TGCAGTCCGGGGAGGCGCCAGAACACTGAAGCTTTCTTT.

Written as DNA, the CDR3 is TGTGCCAGCAGTCCAGGGGGCGCCGCCCACGAGCAGTACTTC. Residues: CASSPGGAAHEQYF. The gene calls are TRBV28 and TRBJ2-7; 8 bases agree with TRBD1. Germline CDR1 is MDHEN and CDR2 is SYDVKM. The CDR3 loop spans 14 amino acids. V shed 5 bases, J shed 5 bases, and the junction held 8 bases outside the gene matches.

V gene TRBV28 combines with J gene TRBJ2-7; D possibly corresponds to TRBD2 (7 bases). The CDR3 consists of 12 residues. Trimming pared 6 bases from V and 12 bases from J, leaving 18 bases between. Per germline, CDR1 MDHEN and CDR2 SYDVKM. This CDR3 is CASSQWGGLGYF. In nucleotides, the CDR3 is TGTGCCAGCAGCCAATGGGGGGGCTTGGGGTACTTC.